These T cell receptor beta chains were read from a single sample in a study of T-cell reconstitution after alpha-beta-depleted transplantation in children. TCRdb independently ran MiXCR on the PCR reads; one entry per CDR3 protein. This table holds almost 600,000 distinct CDR3 sequences, 20% to 30% found once. The sample was PBMCs, taken before TCRalphabeta/CD19-depleted stem cell transplant. Source of these receptors: a boy under three years old with Wiskott-Aldrich syndrome, due to receive a stem cell transplant. CDR3s include the opening cysteine and the closing phenylalanine or tryptophan. A D gene is named only where the DNA matches it firmly. Only some rows state a clone size, as once, few, many or a class for expanded clones.

clone_size: few; v_call: TRBV7-9; cdr3_length: 14; j_call: TRBJ2-3; d_call: .; cdr3_aa: CASSLSGNTDTQYF; cdr3_nt: TGTGCCAGCAGCCTCTCAGGGAACACAGATACGCAGTATTTT
clone_size: .; v_call: TRBV7-6; cdr3_length: 16; j_call: TRBJ2-5; d_call: .; cdr3_aa: CASSSYRGGTGETQYF; cdr3_nt: TGTGCCAGCAGCTCCTACAGGGGGGGTACTGGGGAGACCCAGTACTTC
clone_size: once; v_call: TRBV12-3/TRBV12-4; cdr3_length: 15; j_call: TRBJ2-1; d_call: .; cdr3_aa: CASSFEAPAYNEQFF; cdr3_nt: TGTGCCAGCAGTTTCGAGGCCCCGGCCTACAATGAGCAGTTCTTC
clone_size: few; v_call: TRBV9; cdr3_length: 14; j_call: TRBJ2-1; d_call: TRBD1; cdr3_aa: CASSPGTGTYEQFF; cdr3_nt: TGTGCCAGCAGCCCCGGGACAGGGACGTATGAGCAGTTCTTC
clone_size: .; v_call: TRBV9; cdr3_length: 15; j_call: TRBJ2-2; d_call: TRBD2; cdr3_aa: CASSVVSAGAGELFF; cdr3_nt: TGTGCCAGCAGCGTAGTGTCGGCGGGAGCCGGGGAGCTGTTTTTT
clone_size: .; v_call: TRBV6-1; cdr3_length: 15; j_call: TRBJ1-5; d_call: .; cdr3_aa: CASSEERAHNQPQHF; cdr3_nt: TGTGCCAGCAGTGAAGAGAGGGCACACAATCAGCCCCAGCATTTT
clone_size: few; v_call: TRBV7-2; cdr3_length: 17; j_call: TRBJ2-3; d_call: TRBD2; cdr3_aa: CASSLGRASGTTDTQYF; cdr3_nt: TGTGCCAGCAGCTTAGGCAGGGCTAGCGGAACTACAGATACGCAGTATTTT
clone_size: .; v_call: TRBV7-6; cdr3_length: 14; j_call: TRBJ1-3; d_call: .; cdr3_aa: CASSLKEGGNTIYF; cdr3_nt: TGTGCCAGCAGCTTAAAGGAAGGTGGAAACACCATATATTTT
clone_size: few; v_call: TRBV10-2; cdr3_length: 18; j_call: TRBJ2-5; d_call: TRBD2; cdr3_aa: CASSEGSGRVSRIETQYF; cdr3_nt: TGCGCCAGCAGTGAAGGGAGCGGGAGGGTGTCAAGGATAGAGACCCAGTACTTC
clone_size: few; v_call: TRBV7-2; cdr3_length: 14; j_call: TRBJ1-6; d_call: .; cdr3_aa: CASSPDIANSPLHF; cdr3_nt: TGTGCCAGCAGCCCGGACATCGCTAATTCACCCCTCCACTTT